Ten or more counts support the clone carrying this TCR beta chain. Its antigen is not identified. This entry is derived from a study of blood T cells in healthy people across ages. For the second PCR, which ran for 7 to 11 cycles, a sample-barcoded 5' primer and a J-beta primer mix were used. One entry per CDR3 protein results from TCRdb running MiXCR on the 5' RACE reads. The table lists some 700,000 distinct CDR3 sequences, 20% to 25% of them singletons, with 22% in the top ten. Study-wide results and caveats: Researchers said unsorted PBMCs prevented a conclusive naive versus antigen-experienced comparison.

V was trimmed by 5 bases and J by 4 bases, leaving 11 bases between them. Germline lookup yields CDR1 SGHAT and CDR2 FQNNGV. The CDR3 length is 14 residues. Sample: blood. This rearrangement joins TRBV11-2 to TRBJ1-4, with D perhaps TRBD1 (5 bases). The clonotype was recovered from a man aged 70-80 years in good health. The CDR3 DNA sequence: TGTGCCAGCAGCCAAGGACAAGATAATGAAAAACTGTTTTTT. Protein: CASSQGQDNEKLFF. Full variable domain (missing parts from reference TRBV11-2 and TRBJ1-4): EAGVAQSPRYKIIEKRQSVAFWCNPISGHATLYWYQQILGQGPKLLIQFQNNGVVDDSQLPKDRFSAERLKGVDSTLKIQPAKLEDSAVYLCASSQGQDNEKLFFGSGTQLSVL.